These 32 T cell receptor beta chains were sequenced from one sample in a study of T cell responses to AZD1222 COVID-19 vaccine. Generated by immunoSEQ multiplex PCR, the TCRdb table keeps only in-frame clones and is missing some. Here the sample spans about 270,000 clones, about 94% being singletons. Sequences were derived from peripheral blood, sampled 28 days after the second AZD1222 dose. The receptor source for this set is an adult who received the AZD1222 COVID-19 vaccine.

The chain uses TRBV6-5 and TRBJ1-1; 12 nucleotides line up with TRBD1. The trim removed 0 bases at V and 11 bases at J, leaving 7 bases unmatched. CDR1 and CDR2 (germline): MNHEY, SVGAGI. This CDR3 spans 15 amino acids. DNA for the CDR3: TGTGCCAGCAGTTACTCGGGACAGGGGGCGTCGAGGGCTTTCTTT. This gives the protein CASSYSGQGASRAFF.

This clone has a single count. V and J are TRBV9 and TRBJ2-2, with 11 bases identical to TRBD2. V lost 4 bases to trimming and J lost 6 bases; unmatched junction nucleotides: 8. The length of the CDR3 is 16 residues. Looked up from germline, CDR1 is SGDLS and CDR2 is YYNGEE. CDR3 coding DNA: TGTGCCAGCAGCAAACTAGCGGGAGTTTCGGCCGGGGAGCTGTTTTTT. Encoded protein: CASSKLAGVSAGELFF.

The V gene is TRBV7-2, the J gene TRBJ2-3, with 10 bases identical to TRBD2. V was clipped by 0 bases and J by 3 bases; unmatched bases: 6. There are 17 residues in the CDR3. Germline V gene data show CDR1 as SGHTA and CDR2 as FQGNSA. In DNA, the CDR3 is TGTGCCAGCAGCTTAGCTCCTAGCGGGAGCGGAACAGATACGCAGTATTTT. Protein: CASSLAPSGSGTDTQYF.

V usage is TRBV5-1 and J usage is TRBJ1-1; weak D call: TRBD1 (5 bases). This CDR3 spans 16 amino acids. Between the trimmed V and J ends, which lost 4 bases and 0 bases, there was a span of 16 bases. The germline V gene encodes CDR1 SGHRS and CDR2 YFSETQ. The CDR3 bases are TGCGCCAGCAGCCCTCTGGGGGAGGCTATGAACACTGAAGCTTTCTTT. Encoded protein: CASSPLGEAMNTEAFF.

The chain has TRBV18 and TRBJ2-1; 7 nucleotides line up with TRBD2. The CDR3 length is 13 residues. After removal of 3 bases from V and 9 bases from J, the junction contained 5 bases not matched to a gene. Per germline, CDR1 KGHSH and CDR2 LQKENI. CDR3 nucleotide sequence: TGTGCCAGCTCACCCGGACTAGTGAGTGAGCAGTTCTTC. Its translation: CASSPGLVSEQFF.

The chain recombines TRBV18 with TRBJ2-7, with TRBD2 matching over 8 bases. V lost 4 bases to trimming and J lost 3 bases; unmatched junction nucleotides: 5. The CDR3 length is 14 residues. Per germline, CDR1 KGHSH and CDR2 LQKENI. For the CDR3, the DNA is TGTGCCAGCTCACTTAAGCGGGAGAGCTACGAGCAGTACTTC. It is translated as CASSLKRESYEQYF. Variable domain in full (rest from reference TRBV18 and TRBJ2-7): NAGVMQNPRHLVRRRGQEARLRCSPMKGHSHVYWYRQLPEEGLKFMVYLQKENIIDESGMPKERFSAEFPKEGPSILRIQQVVRGDSAAYFCASSLKRESYEQYFGPGTRLTVT.

V usage is TRBV15 and J usage is TRBJ1-2, with a possible D match to TRBD1 (5 bases). The length of the CDR3 is 14 residues. Germline lookup yields CDR1 LNHNV and CDR2 YYDKDF (reference sequence). Trimming took 3 bases from V and 7 from J, leaving 15 bases between them. The chain's CDR3 is CATSSGTGTGGYTF. The CDR3 DNA sequence: TGTGCCACCAGCAGTGGAACGGGGACCGGTGGCTACACCTTC.

This clone was recorded once. This specimen includes other DNA sequences encoding the same CDR3. The chain employs TRBV12-3 or TRBV12-4 and TRBJ1-1; D gene uncertain. Trimming cost V 2 bases and J 0 bases, with 4 bases left between them. This CDR3 region has 13 residues. The chain's CDR3 is CASSLTMNTEAFF. The DNA of the CDR3 is TGTGCCAGCAGTTTAACGATGAACACTGAAGCTTTCTTT.

This clone was detected once. Here the CDR3 reads CASYWDRNTEAFF. CDR3 sequence (DNA): TGTGCCAGCTACTGGGACAGGAACACTGAAGCTTTCTTT. This chain connects TRBV2 to TRBJ1-1; 7 positions match TRBD1. The CDR3 extends over 13 amino acids. V dropped 8 bases and J dropped 1; count of bases not matched to a gene: 4. Germline V lookup: CDR1 SNHLY, CDR2 FYNNEI. The full variable domain, rest sourced from reference TRBV2 and TRBJ1-1, is EPEVTQTPSHQVTQMGQEVILRCVPISNHLYFYWYRQILGQKVEFLVSFYNNEISEKSEIFDDQFSVERPDGSNFTLKIRSTKLEDSAMYFCASYWDRNTEAFFGQGTRLTVV.

This clone appeared a single time. The gene calls are TRBV25-1 and TRBJ2-7; the match to TRBD1 covers 8 bases. The CDR3 is 13 residues long. V lost 5 bases and J lost 3; bases outside the gene matches: 3. Germline V CDR1 and CDR2: MGHDK, SYGVNS. CDR3 residues: CASSLGQGYEQYF. As DNA, the CDR3 is TGTGCCAGCAGTCTCGGACAGGGCTACGAGCAGTACTTC.

The chain combines TRBV2 with TRBJ2-7; D may be TRBD2 (6 bases). Looked up from germline, CDR1 is SNHLY and CDR2 is FYNNEI. This CDR3 has 12 residues. Deletions cut 2 bases from V and 6 bases from J, with 8 bases between. The DNA of the CDR3 is TGTGCCAGCAGTGAATTGGGAGGCGAGCAGTACTTC. This translates into CASSELGGEQYF.

CDR3 DNA: TGTGCCAGCAGTTACTCGATTGCCTCGGCTAATTCACCCCTCCACTTT. Translated, it gives CASSYSIASANSPLHF. This chain links TRBV6-5 with TRBJ1-6, with D unresolved. V lost 0 bases and J 6 bases, leaving 12 bases between the germline ends. Germline CDR1 and CDR2: MNHEY and SVGAGI. The CDR3 consists of 16 residues.

The gene calls are TRBV30 and TRBJ1-3, with a possible D match to TRBD1 (5 bases). The CDR3 contains 16 residues. V shed 0 bases and J shed 4 bases, with 16 bases lying between them. Germline CDR1 is GTSNPN and CDR2 is SVGIG (reference sequence). In DNA form, the CDR3 reads TGTGCCTGGAGTGTAAGCGGCGGGGGGTACGGAAACACCATATATTTT. This sequence encodes CAWSVSGGGYGNTIYF.

The chain employs TRBV1 and TRBJ1-5. TRBV1 is termed a pseudogene. The CDR3 sequence is 16 residues long. The CDR3: CTSSQGVGGSNQPQHF. CDR3 nucleotides: TGCACCAGCAGCCAAGGGGTGGGAGGCAGCAATCAGCCCCAGCATTTT.

The rearrangement uses TRBV2 and TRBJ1-2, with D perhaps matching TRBD1 (5 bases). The CDR3 is 13 amino acids. Looked up from germline, CDR1 is SNHLY and CDR2 is FYNNEI. V gave up 4 bases and J gave up 1 base, with 7 bases separating them. The CDR3 sequence is CASSGGGNYGYTF. CDR3 sequence (DNA): TGTGCCAGCAGTGGTGGGGGTAACTATGGCTACACCTTC.

V usage is TRBV2 and J usage is TRBJ2-3, with 7 positions matching TRBD1. The junction had 11 bases not matched to a gene; V was cut back by 6 bases and J by 2 bases. Per the germline V gene, CDR1 is SNHLY and CDR2 is FYNNEI. The CDR3 spans 16 residues. The CDR3 protein is CASSQTRDRYTDTQYF. The CDR3 DNA sequence: TGTGCCAGCAGCCAGACCCGGGACAGATACACAGATACGCAGTATTTT.

The chain carries TRBV7-9 and TRBJ1-1; a possible D gene is TRBD1 (5 bases). This CDR3 is built from 18 residues. Germline lookup yields CDR1 SEHNR and CDR2 FQNEAQ (reference sequence). With 1 base removed from V and 0 bases from J, the gap between germline ends came to 18 bases. The CDR3 reads CASSLVEGRTFMNTEAFF. Here the CDR3 DNA reads TGTGCCAGCAGCTTAGTGGAGGGGCGGACCTTTATGAACACTGAAGCTTTCTTT.

The chain has TRBV6-5 and TRBJ1-4; no clear D. V lost 10 bases, J lost 2 bases, and 17 bases lay in between. The V gene's germline CDR1 is MNHEY and CDR2 SVGAGI. This CDR3 spans 15 amino acids. This CDR3 is CAISRVLATNEKLFF. The CDR3 DNA is TGTGCCATTAGCCGGGTACTTGCGACTAATGAAAAACTGTTTTTT.

V and J are TRBV7-2 and TRBJ2-7; 8 bases map to TRBD2. Looked up from germline, CDR1 is SGHTA and CDR2 is FQGNSA. The ends lost 5 bases at V and 0 bases at J; junction bases unmatched: 9. The CDR3 totals 16 residues. CDR3 residues: CASSTSSGVTSYEQYF. In DNA, the CDR3 is TGTGCCAGCAGCACCAGTAGCGGGGTGACCTCCTACGAGCAGTACTTC.

The chain couples TRBV15 to TRBJ1-2; the D gene is possibly TRBD1 (6 bases). Trimming removed 1 base from V and 9 bases from J, with 12 bases in between. Looked up from germline, CDR1 is LNHNV and CDR2 is YYDKDF (reference sequence). The CDR3 spans 13 residues. CDR3 nucleotide sequence: TGTGCCACCAGCAGAGTAATAGGGGGAAGCTACACCTTC. Encoded protein: CATSRVIGGSYTF.

This clone was counted a single time. The gene calls are TRBV5-6 and TRBJ2-7, with TRBD2 matching 9 bases. V lost 1 base, J lost 0 bases, and 8 bases stayed unmatched. From germline, CDR1 is SGHDT and CDR2 YYEEEE. This CDR3 has 17 amino acids. CDR3 loop: CASSLLSSGKVSYEQYF. The CDR3 region has the DNA TGTGCCAGCAGCTTGTTGTCTAGCGGGAAGGTCTCCTACGAGCAGTACTTC.

The V and J genes are TRBV2 and TRBJ1-1, with TRBD1 as a possible D gene (6 bases). The germline CDR1 and CDR2 sequences are SNHLY and FYNNEI. The V end was cut by 10 bases, the J end by 0 bases, with 12 bases between. This CDR3 spans 13 amino acids. CDR3 bases: TGTGCCACTCAGACAGGAATGAACACTGAAGCTTTCTTT. Amino acids: CATQTGMNTEAFF.

CDR3 DNA: TGTGCCACCAGCACAACTGGACCCTCGTCCCCAAATGAGCAGTTCTTC. This codes for CATSTTGPSSPNEQFF. The chain recombines TRBV24-1 with TRBJ2-1; D gene uncertain. V was shortened by 7 bases and J by 7 bases, with 22 bases between the two germline ends. CDR1 is KGHDR, CDR2 SFDVKD, per germline. The CDR3 loop spans 16 amino acids.

This clone appeared once. The rearrangement joins TRBV28 to TRBJ1-4; a possible D gene is TRBD1 (6 bases). This CDR3 has 18 residues. Trimming cost V 4 bases and J 0 bases, with 18 bases left between them. CDR1 is MDHEN and CDR2 is SYDVKM in the germline V gene. CDR3 bases: TGTGCCAGCAGTTCGTATGGCAGGGAGGGGGCAACTAATGAAAAACTGTTTTTT. It is translated as CASSSYGREGATNEKLFF.

The rearrangement uses TRBV28 and TRBJ1-2; TRBD1 matches at 8 bases. The CDR3 has 15 residues. Germline lookup yields CDR1 MDHEN and CDR2 SYDVKM. With 2 bases clipped from V and 4 bases from J, the junction kept 6 bases outside the gene matches. DNA for the CDR3: TGTGCCAGCAGTTTAGGCTCGACAGGGGTCTATGGCTACACCTTC. Translation gives CASSLGSTGVYGYTF.

The rearrangement links TRBV24-1 to TRBJ2-1; no definite D call. The ends were cut back, 4 bases at V and 7 bases at J, with 16 bases in the middle. CDR1 and CDR2 (germline): KGHDR, SFDVKD. CDR3 length: 15 residues. The CDR3 reads CATSEGYLVGNEQFF. The CDR3 bases are TGTGCCACCAGTGAAGGGTATTTGGTAGGAAATGAGCAGTTCTTC.

V is TRBV13 and J is TRBJ2-7; TRBD1 might be the D (6 bases). Per the germline V gene, CDR1 is PRHDT and CDR2 is FYEKMQ (reference sequence). V lost 5 bases and J 6 bases, leaving 11 bases between the germline ends. The CDR3 sequence is 12 residues long. The CDR3 is CASSLAGAEQYF. The CDR3 DNA follows: TGTGCCAGCAGCCTCGCAGGGGCCGAGCAGTACTTC.

The chain joins TRBV7-3 to TRBJ1-2; 8 bases line up with TRBD1. V was pared by 5 bases and J by 8 bases, with 4 bases of the junction left unmatched. The CDR3 runs 12 residues. CDR1 and CDR2 (germline): SGHTA, FQGTGA. This chain's CDR3 is CASSEDRAGYTF. The DNA for the CDR3 is TGTGCCAGCAGCGAGGACAGGGCGGGCTACACCTTC. Drawing the rest from reference TRBV7-3 and TRBJ1-2, the complete variable domain is GAGVSQTPSNKVTEKGKYVELRCDPISGHTALYWYRQSLGQGPEFLIYFQGTGAADDSGLPNDRFFAVRPEGSVSTLKIQRTERGDSAVYLCASSEDRAGYTFGSGTRLTVV.

CDR3 sequence (DNA): TGTGCCAGCAGTTTCTCGTCGTCCTGGGGGGACACTGAAGCTTTCTTT. This translates into CASSFSSSWGDTEAFF. J is TRBJ1-1 and V is TRBV6-5; D might be TRBD1 (5 bases). Germline assignment: CDR1 MNHEY and CDR2 SVGAGI. Trimming pared 4 bases from V and 3 bases from J, leaving 18 bases between. This CDR3 contains 16 residues.

The V gene is TRBV28, the J gene TRBJ2-7; 7 bases match TRBD2. V lost 5 bases, J lost 2 bases, and 9 bases stayed unmatched. Germline CDR1 reads MDHEN; CDR2 reads SYDVKM. The CDR3 is 15 amino acids. The CDR3 nucleotides are TGTGCCAGCAGTCCGGGCAGCGGGATGGCCTACGAGCAGTACTTC. It translates to CASSPGSGMAYEQYF.

The V gene is TRBV9, the J gene TRBJ1-2; a possible D gene is TRBD1 (6 bases). The CDR3 has 14 amino acids. V lost 2 bases and J lost 2, with 10 bases in between. Per germline, CDR1 SGDLS and CDR2 YYNGEE. DNA of the CDR3: TGTGCCAGCAGCGTGGTTGGACAGAACTATGGCTACACCTTC. Translation gives CASSVVGQNYGYTF.

The chain is built from TRBV23-1 and TRBJ2-1; unclear D gene. TRBV23-1 is an ORF; its function is uncertain. Trimming shortened V by 0 bases and J by 7 bases, and 10 bases separated the two germline ends. The length of the CDR3 is 14 residues. In DNA, the CDR3 is TGCGCCAGCAGTCAATCTAGTCGGGTAAATGAGCAGTTCTTC. Protein product: CASSQSSRVNEQFF.